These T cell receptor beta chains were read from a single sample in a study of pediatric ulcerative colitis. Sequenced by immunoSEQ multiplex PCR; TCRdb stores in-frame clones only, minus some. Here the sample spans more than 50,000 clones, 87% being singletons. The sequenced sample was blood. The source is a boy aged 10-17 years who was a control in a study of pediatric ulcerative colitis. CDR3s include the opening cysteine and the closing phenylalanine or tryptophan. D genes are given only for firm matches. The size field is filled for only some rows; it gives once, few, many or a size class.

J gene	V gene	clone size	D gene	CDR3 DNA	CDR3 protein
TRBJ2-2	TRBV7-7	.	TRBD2	TGTGCCAGCAGCTTAGAACCTAGCGGGGGGGCCACCGGGGAGCTGTTTTTT	CASSLEPSGGATGELFF
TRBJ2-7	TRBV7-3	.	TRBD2	TGTGCCAGCAGCTTAAGTAACCCTACGGGGACTAATAGCTCCTACGAGCAGTACTTC	CASSLSNPTGTNSSYEQYF
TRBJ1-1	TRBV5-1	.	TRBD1	TGCGCCAGCAGCAACCCGGGACAGGCGAGTGAAGCTTTCTTT	CASSNPGQASEAFF
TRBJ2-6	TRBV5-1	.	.	TGCGCCAGCAGCTGGAGCGGTTCTCCTAGCTCTGGGGCCAACGTCCTGACTTTC	CASSWSGSPSSGANVLTF
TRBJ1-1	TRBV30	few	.	TGTGCCTGGAGTGCGGAGGGCAGGGAAGCTTTCTTT	CAWSAEGREAFF
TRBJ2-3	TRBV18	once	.	TGTGCCAGCTCACCCCCGCAGGGGTACACAGATACGCAGTATTTT	CASSPPQGYTDTQYF
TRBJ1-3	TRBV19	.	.	TGTGCCAGTAGTACAGGGGCAAGCTCTGGAAACACCATATATTTT	CASSTGASSGNTIYF
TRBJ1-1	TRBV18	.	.	TGTGCCAGTTCCCCAGGAGGGATTCTTGTGAACACTGAAGCTTTCTTT	CASSPGGILVNTEAFF
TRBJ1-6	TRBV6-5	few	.	TGTGCCAGCAGTTACTACTCATCCGGCTCACCCCTCCACTTT	CASSYYSSGSPLHF
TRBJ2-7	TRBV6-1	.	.	TGTGCCAGCAGTGACTTACCCGATAGGCAGTACTTC	CASSDLPDRQYF
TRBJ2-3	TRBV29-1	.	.	TGCAGCGTTGAGCGGGTTAACACAGATACGCAGTATTTT	CSVERVNTDTQYF
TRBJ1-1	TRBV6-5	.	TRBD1	TGTGCCAGCAGTTACTCTCAGGGGGGCGGTACTGAAGCTTTCTTT	CASSYSQGGGTEAFF
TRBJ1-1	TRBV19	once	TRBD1	TGTGCCAGTAGTACCCTCGGACAGGTGAACACTGAAGCTTTCTTT	CASSTLGQVNTEAFF
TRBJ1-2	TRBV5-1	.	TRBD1	TGCGCCAGCAGCGTCGACAGGGTTTACTATGGCTACACCTTC	CASSVDRVYYGYTF
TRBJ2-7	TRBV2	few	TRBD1	TGTGCCAGCAGGCCGGGACAGGGTGTTAACGAGCAGTACTTC	CASRPGQGVNEQYF
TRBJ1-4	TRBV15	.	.	TGTGCCACCAGGGAGAGCCAAGGCGTGACTGAAAAACTGTTTTTT	CATRESQGVTEKLFF
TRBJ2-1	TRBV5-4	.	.	TGTGCCAGCAGGAAAATGGGGGATTCCTCCTACAATGAGCAGTTCTTC	CASRKMGDSSYNEQFF
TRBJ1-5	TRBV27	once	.	TGTGCCAGCAGTTCATTCAGGGGAAGGGGAAATCAGCCCCAGCATTTT	CASSSFRGRGNQPQHF
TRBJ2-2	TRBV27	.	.	TGTGCCAGCAGTTTCGAGAACACCGGGGAGCTGTTTTTT	CASSFENTGELFF
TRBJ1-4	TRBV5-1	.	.	TGCGCCAGCAGCCCCACGTCCGGGGGCAATGAAAAACTGTTTTTT	CASSPTSGGNEKLFF
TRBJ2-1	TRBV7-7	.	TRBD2	TGTGCTAGCAGCTTAGCCGTGGGACTAGCGGGAGTCAATGAGCAGTTCTTC	CASSLAVGLAGVNEQFF
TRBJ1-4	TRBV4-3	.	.	TGCGCCAGCAGCCAAGACAGGGTGGTTACTAATGAAAAACTGTTTTTT	CASSQDRVVTNEKLFF
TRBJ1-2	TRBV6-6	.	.	TGTGCCAGCAGTTACCCCGGGACCGGGGTACTCTACACCTTC	CASSYPGTGVLYTF
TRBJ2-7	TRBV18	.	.	TGTGCCAGCTCACCACTTGGTCAGGGCCTCCTAGGGGAGCAGTACTTC	CASSPLGQGLLGEQYF
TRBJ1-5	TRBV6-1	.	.	TGTGCCAGCAGTGAAGGGGTTCTCAAATCTGGACGGAATCAGCCCCAGCATTTT	CASSEGVLKSGRNQPQHF
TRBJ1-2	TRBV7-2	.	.	TGTGCCAGCAGAGCTAACCATAAAGATGCCGCCTCTGCCGGCTATGGCTACACCTTC	CASRANHKDAASAGYGYTF
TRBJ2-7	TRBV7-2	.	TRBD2	TGTGCCAGCAGCGCTGCAGCGGGGGGCTCCTACGAGCAGTACTTC	CASSAAAGGSYEQYF
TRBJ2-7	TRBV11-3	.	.	TGTGCCAGCAGCTTCCTCTACGAGCAGTACTTC	CASSFLYEQYF
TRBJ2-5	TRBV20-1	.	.	TGCAGTGCTTCATCGACAGGGACCCAGTACTTC	CSASSTGTQYF
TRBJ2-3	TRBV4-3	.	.	TGCGCCAGCAGCCAAGATCGGGCGGGGAGTAGCACAGATACGCAGTATTTT	CASSQDRAGSSTDTQYF
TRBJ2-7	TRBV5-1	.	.	TGCGCCAGCACCTCAGGGGCGTCCTACGAGCAGTACTTC	CASTSGASYEQYF
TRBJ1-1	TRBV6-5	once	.	TGTGCCAGCGGGAACACAGCGAACACTGAAGCTTTCTTT	CASGNTANTEAFF
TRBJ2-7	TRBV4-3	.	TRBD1	TGCGCCAGCAGCCAAGATGGGACAGGGGTCGACGAGCAGTACTTC	CASSQDGTGVDEQYF
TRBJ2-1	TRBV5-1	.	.	TGCGCCAGCAGCCAAAGGACGGAATGGGATGAGCAGTTCTTC	CASSQRTEWDEQFF
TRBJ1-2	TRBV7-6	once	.	TGTGCCAGCACCCCCCTGGGAGAATTTAACTATGGCTACACCTTC	CASTPLGEFNYGYTF
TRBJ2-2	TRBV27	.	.	TGTGCCAGCAGTTTGAAGGGAGTCGCCGGGGAGCTGTTTTTT	CASSLKGVAGELFF
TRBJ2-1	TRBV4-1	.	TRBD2	TGCGCCAGCAGCCAAGATCCGCTAGCGGGAGGGCCCACCTACAATGAGCAGTTCTTC	CASSQDPLAGGPTYNEQFF
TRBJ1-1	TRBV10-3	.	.	TGTGCCATCAGTGGACAGGCGGGGAACACTGAAGCTTTCTTT	CAISGQAGNTEAFF
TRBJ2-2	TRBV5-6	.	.	TGTGCCAGCAGCTTGAGGGCAGCGGCGAACACCGGGGAGCTGTTTTTT	CASSLRAAANTGELFF
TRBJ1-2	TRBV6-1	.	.	TGTGCCAGCAAGATAGGAGATTTTGGCTACACCTTC	CASKIGDFGYTF
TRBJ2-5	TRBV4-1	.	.	TGCGCCAGCAGCCTGAGGGGTGGACAAGAGACCCAGTACTTC	CASSLRGGQETQYF
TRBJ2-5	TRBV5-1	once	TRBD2	TGCGCCAGCAGCTTGAGCCATCCGGGGGGAGAGACCCAGTACTTC	CASSLSHPGGETQYF
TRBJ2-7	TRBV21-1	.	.	TGTGCCAGCGACAGGTCCCCTCGCGGACAAACCTACGAGCAGTACTTC	CASDRSPRGQTYEQYF
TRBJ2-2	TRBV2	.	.	TGTGCCAGCAGTGCTGGAGGGGGCCCCAACACCGGGGAGCTGTTTTTT	CASSAGGGPNTGELFF
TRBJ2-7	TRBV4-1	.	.	TGCGCCAGCAGCCAAGTTGGGGCCTACGAGCAGTACTTC	CASSQVGAYEQYF
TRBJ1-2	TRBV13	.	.	TGTGCCAGCAGCCCGGACATGGGGGTTGGCTATGGCTACACCTTC	CASSPDMGVGYGYTF
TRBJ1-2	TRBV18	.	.	TGTGCCAGCTCACCTCGTACCGAGTATGGCTACACCTTC	CASSPRTEYGYTF
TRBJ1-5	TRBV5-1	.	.	TGCGCCAGCAGGGAAGGTTCGGATCAGCCCCAGCATTTT	CASREGSDQPQHF
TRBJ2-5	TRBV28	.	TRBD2	TGTGCCAGCAGTTTAAGGCTAGCGGGAGGAAGGGAGACCCAGTACTTC	CASSLRLAGGRETQYF
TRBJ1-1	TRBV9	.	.	TGTGCCAGCAGCGTAGTCTACAACACTGAAGCTTTCTTT	CASSVVYNTEAFF
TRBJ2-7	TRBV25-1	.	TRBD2	TGTGCCAGCAGTAGACTAGCGGGTGCCTCCTACGAGCAGTACTTC	CASSRLAGASYEQYF
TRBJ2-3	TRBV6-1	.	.	TGTGCCAGCAGTGAAGTCGGGGGGCGCCCAGATACGCAGTATTTT	CASSEVGGRPDTQYF
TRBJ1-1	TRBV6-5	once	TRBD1	TGTGCCAGCAGTTACTCACAGGGGGCGGTCTCTGAAGCTTTCTTT	CASSYSQGAVSEAFF
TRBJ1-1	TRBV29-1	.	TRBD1	TGCAGCGTCCCGGGACAGGGGATGAACACTGAAGCTTTCTTT	CSVPGQGMNTEAFF
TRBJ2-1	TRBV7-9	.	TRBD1	TGTGCCAGCAGCTTACCGGGACAGGGGAGCAATGAGCAGTTCTTC	CASSLPGQGSNEQFF